The clone carrying this TCR beta chain was counted between two and nine times. Antigen specificity is unknown. This record belongs to a study of T cell responses to AZD1222 COVID-19 vaccine. General study points: Most donors were white British and more were female, and clonal diversity was possibly underestimated. Regions 160-218 and 743-854 dominated among vaccine-associated CD4 TCRs spanning spike.

Some clones are missing from TCRdb's copy, which holds only in-frame ones; the method was immunoSEQ multiplex PCR. Of roughly 160,000 clones listed, 88% are singletons. V was shortened by 5 bases and J by 0 bases, with 11 bases between the two germline ends. The CDR3 has 15 residues. The germline V gene encodes CDR1 MNHEY and CDR2 SVGAGI. The chain uses TRBV6-5 and TRBJ1-3; maybe TRBD1 (5 bases). This receptor was identified in an adult in good health. The sample in question was peripheral blood, obtained on day 0 of AZD1222 vaccination. The DNA for the CDR3 is TGTGCCAGCAGTCCACCGGGACTCTCTGGAAACACCATATATTTT. As protein: CASSPPGLSGNTIYF.